A single sample is the source of the 20 T cell receptor beta chains below, sequenced in a study of cytomegalovirus exposure and HLA in healthy donors. Amplification used 60 Vbeta primers and 13 Jbeta primers. Sequencing used immunoSEQ multiplex PCR; TCRdb keeps in-frame clones, though not all of them. Of tens of thousands of clones listed, just under 70% are singletons. The sequenced sample consisted of PBMCs. These receptors all stem from a woman in her fifties or sixties in good health and CMV-seropositive.

The chain joins TRBV5-4 to TRBJ2-5, with 10 bases lining up with TRBD1. The J call may be faulty, since TRBJ2-7 better matches the DNA end. Germline lookup yields CDR1 SGHNT and CDR2 YYREEE (reference sequence). The CDR3 runs to 15 residues. The CDR3 coding sequence is TGTGCCAGCAACAACCCCGGGACAGGGGACTACGAGCAGTACTTC. Its translation: CASNNPGTGDYEQYF.

The rearrangement uses TRBV9 and TRBJ2-1; 10 bases align to TRBD2. There are 14 residues in the CDR3. V dropped 2 bases and J dropped 4; count of bases not matched to a gene: 0. Germline loops: CDR1 SGDLS, CDR2 YYNGEE. The chain's CDR3 is CASSVTSGYNEQFF. CDR3 coding DNA: TGTGCCAGCAGCGTGACTAGCGGGTACAATGAGCAGTTCTTC.

The V and J genes are TRBV19 and TRBJ1-4; the match to TRBD1 covers 7 bases. The CDR3 loop spans 18 amino acids. The ends lost 6 bases at V and 2 bases at J; junction bases unmatched: 15. Germline loops: CDR1 LNHDA, CDR2 SQIVND (reference sequence). The CDR3 nucleotides are TGTGCCAGTAGCCGTAGGGGGCAGGACATGGCGACTAATGAAAAACTGTTTTTT. This sequence encodes CASSRRGQDMATNEKLFF.

The chain combines TRBV11-2 with TRBJ1-1; D remains ambiguous. The V end lost 3 bases, the J end lost 6 bases, and 11 bases lay between the germline ends. The CDR3 contains 13 residues. Germline V gives CDR1 SGHAT, CDR2 FQNNGV. The CDR3 bases are TGTGCCAGCAGCTTTGGAGGGATGTCTGAAGCTTTCTTT. Residues: CASSFGGMSEAFF.

The J gene is TRBJ2-3, the V gene TRBV25-1; 8 nucleotides line up with TRBD1. V trimming: 4 bases; J trimming: 3 bases; junction bases outside the gene matches: 0. From germline, CDR1 is MGHDK and CDR2 SYGVNS. The length of the CDR3 is 13 residues. This chain's CDR3 is CASSGQGTDTQYF. The CDR3 bases are TGTGCCAGCAGTGGACAGGGGACAGATACGCAGTATTTT.

The chain combines TRBV12-5 with TRBJ1-1, with no clear D. CDR3 length equals 13 residues. In germline, CDR1 is LGHNT, CDR2 FRNRAP. Trimming removed 2 bases from V and 1 base from J, with 5 bases in between. CDR3: CASGLYGNTEAFF. CDR3 nucleotides: TGTGCTAGTGGTTTGTACGGGAACACTGAAGCTTTCTTT.

V is TRBV5-1 and J is TRBJ2-5; D unresolved. The V end was cut by 0 bases, the J end by 1 base, with 7 bases between. This CDR3 is 14 amino acids long. CDR1 is SGHRS and CDR2 is YFSETQ in the germline V gene. In DNA, the CDR3 is TGCGCCAGCAGCTTGGGTGCCAGCCAAGAGACCCAGTACTTC. Its translation is CASSLGASQETQYF.

This chain connects TRBV28 to TRBJ2-6, with D unclear. Germline V gives CDR1 MDHEN, CDR2 SYDVKM. The CDR3 is made up of 14 amino acids. V dropped 8 bases and J dropped 0 bases, with 8 bases sitting between them. The CDR3 reads CASAERSGANVLTF. Here the CDR3 DNA reads TGTGCCAGCGCAGAGCGCTCTGGGGCCAACGTCCTGACTTTC.

The gene calls are TRBV5-6 and TRBJ2-7; no clear D gene. The CDR3 runs 14 residues. The germline V gene encodes CDR1 SGHDT and CDR2 YYEEEE. Trimming took 0 bases from V and 2 from J, leaving 9 bases between them. The CDR3, as DNA: TGTGCCAGCAGCTTGGTCCCAGGTCCCTACGAGCAGTACTTC. Amino acid sequence: CASSLVPGPYEQYF.

The chain employs TRBV29-1 and TRBJ1-4; D may be TRBD1 (6 bases). The length of the CDR3 is 15 residues. Germline lookup yields CDR1 SQVTM and CDR2 ANQGSEA. With 7 bases removed from V and 0 bases from J, the gap between germline ends came to 15 bases. CDR3 bases: TGCAGCGCCAGCGGGGGGCATTCAACTAATGAAAAACTGTTTTTT. It is translated as CSASGGHSTNEKLFF.

This clone was seen a handful of times. This chain connects TRBV4-1 to TRBJ2-1; the D gene is possibly TRBD2 (6 bases). CDR3 length: 14 residues. CDR1 is MGHRA and CDR2 is YSYEKL in the germline V gene. V dropped 4 bases and J dropped 4 bases, with 11 bases sitting between them. CDR3 amino acids: CASSPLARYNEQFF. The CDR3 bases are TGCGCCAGCAGCCCCCTAGCGCGATACAATGAGCAGTTCTTC.

This clone was recorded a few times. V is TRBV19 and J is TRBJ1-1; D possibly corresponds to TRBD1 (5 bases). Deletions cut 11 bases from V and 2 bases from J, with 15 bases between. The CDR3 is 13 residues long. CDR1 LNHDA and CDR2 SQIVND come from the germline V gene (reference sequence). The chain's CDR3 is CACGGGFNTEAFF. The CDR3, as DNA: TGTGCCTGCGGGGGGGGATTTAACACTGAAGCTTTCTTT.

This clone was counted a few times. The chain recombines TRBV4-1 with TRBJ1-2; 8 positions agree with TRBD1. V lost 6 bases and J lost 3; bases outside the gene matches: 9. The CDR3 consists of 15 residues. Germline-derived CDR1 and CDR2 are MGHRA and YSYEKL. The CDR3 loop is CASRIPGTGDYGYTF. The CDR3 nucleotides read TGCGCCAGCAGAATACCCGGGACAGGAGACTATGGCTACACCTTC.

V usage is TRBV27 and J usage is TRBJ2-3; 7 nucleotides match TRBD2. There are 16 residues in the CDR3. CDR1 and CDR2 from the germline V gene are MNHEY and SMNVEV (reference sequence). V lost 4 bases to trimming and J lost 9 bases; unmatched junction nucleotides: 16. The CDR3 nucleotides are TGTGCCAGCAGTTACCTAACTAGCGACCGTTCAGGGACGCAGTATTTT. It codes for CASSYLTSDRSGTQYF.

This clone is a singleton in its sample. The chain is built from TRBV9 and TRBJ1-2, with 7 bases fitting TRBD1. CDR1 is SGDLS, CDR2 YYNGEE, per germline. CDR3 length: 17 residues. J lost 0 bases, V lost 0 bases, and 8 bases had no gene match. Here the CDR3 reads CASSVGTGLLANYGYTF. Here the CDR3 DNA reads TGTGCCAGCAGCGTAGGGACAGGCCTTTTAGCTAACTATGGCTACACCTTC.

This clone has more than one count but fewer than ten. The chain links TRBV9 to TRBJ1-1; D call uncertain. Looked up from germline, CDR1 is SGDLS and CDR2 is YYNGEE. The CDR3 runs to 13 residues. V lost 4 bases, J lost 3 bases, and 10 bases lay in between. In DNA, the CDR3 is TGTGCCAGCAGCTTTTCGGAGGACACTGAAGCTTTCTTT. It encodes CASSFSEDTEAFF.

The V call is TRBV6-6, the J call TRBJ2-1; 8 bases are a match to TRBD2. Germline V lookup: CDR1 MNHNY, CDR2 SVGAGI (reference sequence). The CDR3 covers 16 residues. With V trimmed by 4 bases and J by 7 bases, 12 bases remained unmatched. The CDR3 DNA is TGTGCCAGCAGTTCGGCACTAGCGGCCCTTGGGAATGAGCAGTTCTTC. It encodes CASSSALAALGNEQFF.

The chain combines TRBV7-9 with TRBJ1-2, with D unclear. CDR1 and CDR2 (germline): SEHNR, FQNEAQ (reference sequence). The CDR3 has 11 amino acids. Trimming cost V 11 bases and J 3 bases, with 10 bases left between them. CDR3 bases: TGTGCCTCCTCTGAGGACTATGGCTACACCTTC. Its protein product is CASSEDYGYTF.

The chain links TRBV2 to TRBJ2-3; weak D call: TRBD2 (7 bases). V was shortened by 4 bases and J by 0 bases, with 17 bases between the two germline ends. CDR1 is SNHLY and CDR2 is FYNNEI in the germline V gene. The CDR3 extends over 17 amino acids. CDR3 in DNA: TGTGCCAGCAGTGGGCTCCGGGGGGCTATGAGCACAGATACGCAGTATTTT. Amino acids: CASSGLRGAMSTDTQYF.

The chain's CDR3 is CAISESPGVNTQYF. For the CDR3, the DNA is TGTGCCATCAGTGAGTCACCCGGAGTGAATACGCAGTATTTT. The rearrangement uses TRBV10-3 and TRBJ2-3; D not resolved. The CDR3 totals 14 residues. Trimming cost V 0 bases and J 7 bases, with 11 bases left between them. In germline, CDR1 is ENHRY, CDR2 SYGVKD.